This T cell receptor (beta chain) emerged from a study of identical twins. This clonotype was counted many times. The antigen remains undetermined. Study-level points and caveats: One should note that invariant MAIT and iNKT cells could partly confound zero-insertion analyses.

Template switching added a universal primer site, and cDNA bore unique molecular identifiers. In TCRdb, the 5' RACE reads were re-called with MiXCR into one record per CDR3 protein. Found here are about 240,000 distinct CDR3 sequences, 12% of them singletons; the top ten hold 3.5% to 4.5%. The sample also formed part of further work on yellow fever vaccine responses in identical twins.

Sequenced material: memory (CD45RO+) T cells sorted from blood. The clonotype originates from a woman between 18 and 30 years old in good health.

CDR3 sequence: CSAREDRGYNEQFF. The CDR3 DNA follows: TGCAGTGCTAGAGAGGACAGGGGGTACAATGAGCAGTTCTTC. The chain employs TRBV20-1 and TRBJ2-1, with TRBD1 matching 10 bases. The V gene's germline CDR1 is DFQATT and CDR2 SNEGSKA (reference sequence). This CDR3 is 14 amino acids long. The V segment lost 0 bases and the J segment 4 bases; nucleotides outside the gene matches: 0.